The clone carrying this TCR beta chain has ten or more counts. CDR3 size: 15 residues. The germline V and J ends were trimmed by 6 bases and 3 bases, with 15 bases remaining between them. Germline V CDR1 and CDR2: KGHSH, LQKENI. These data belong to a study of breast tumors, draining lymph nodes, adjacent tissues. TCRdb reanalysed the multiplex PCR reads using MiXCR and keeps one entry per CDR3 protein. The sample consists of approximately 180,000 distinct CDR3 sequences, roughly a third of them appearing once. The lymph nodes were axillary draining lymph nodes from breast cancer patients. The specimen sequenced was axillary lymph node tissue. The receptor was derived from a female donor with breast cancer. Some clones in this sample may be carry-over from other donors' samples. This chain connects TRBV18 to TRBJ1-5, with D tentatively TRBD1 (5 bases). The CDR3 DNA is TGTGCCAGCTCCCGGAGGGACGGAGCCAATCAGCCCCAGCATTTT. Translating it yields CASSRRDGANQPQHF.